These 14 T cell receptor beta chains were sequenced from one sample in a study of tumor-infiltrating lymphocytes in localized non-small cell lung cancer (dated by TCRdb to the early 2020s). Library method: the immunoSEQ multiplex PCR assay. TCRdb carries this immuneACCESS record with in-frame sequences only. Its versions omit some clonotypes, under half of them owing to an unresolved V gene in the studies checked, with the rest unexplained. This sample comprises about 21,000 clones, 80% of them detected only once. The top ten clones comprise 3% to 4% of the sample. Sequenced material: lung tumor tissue. These receptors came from a human donor with non-small cell lung cancer.

This clone was seen a handful of times. The DNA of the CDR3 is TGCGCCAGCAGCCAGAGACTAGCGGGAGGAAGTTCGTCCGAGCAGTACTTC. Its translation: CASSQRLAGGSSSEQYF. The J gene is TRBJ2-7, the V gene TRBV4-3, with 13 bases matching TRBD2. Per the germline V gene, CDR1 is LGHNA and CDR2 is YSLEER. CDR3 size: 17 residues. The trim removed 3 bases at V and 6 bases at J, leaving 11 bases unmatched.

This chain uses TRBV5-1 with TRBJ2-3; weak D call: TRBD2 (6 bases). Looked up from germline, CDR1 is SGHRS and CDR2 is YFSETQ. Trimming removed 2 bases at V and 2 bases at J, with 12 bases between. The CDR3 has 15 amino acids. The CDR3 is CASSFRTTATDTQYF. The CDR3, as DNA: TGCGCCAGCAGCTTTAGGACTACCGCCACAGATACGCAGTATTTT.

The chain links TRBV30 to TRBJ2-1; possible D gene TRBD2, 6 bases. V was clipped by 8 bases and J by 5 bases, with 10 bases between them. The CDR3 is 11 residues long. Germline lookup yields CDR1 GTSNPN and CDR2 SVGIG (reference sequence). Here the CDR3 reads CAGGRNNEQFF. CDR3 nucleotides: TGTGCCGGAGGGAGGAACAATGAGCAGTTCTTC.

In this sample, this clone turned up a few times. This chain joins TRBV19 and TRBJ2-1; D possibly uses TRBD1 or TRBD2 (5 bases each). Trimming cost V 3 bases and J 2 bases, with 11 bases left between them. This CDR3 has 15 amino acids. CDR1 LNHDA and CDR2 SQIVND come from the germline V gene (reference sequence). The CDR3 loop is CASSIMWGPYNEQFF. The CDR3, as DNA: TGTGCCAGTAGTATTATGTGGGGACCCTACAATGAGCAGTTCTTC.

The V call is TRBV13, the J call TRBJ2-6; 8 nucleotides line up with TRBD2. The V segment lost 1 base and the J segment 1 base; nucleotides outside the gene matches: 6. This CDR3 is built from 18 residues. The germline V gene encodes CDR1 PRHDT and CDR2 FYEKMQ (reference sequence). The CDR3 protein is CASSLAAGGSSGANVLTF. CDR3 nucleotide sequence: TGTGCCAGCAGCTTAGCGGCGGGAGGAAGTTCTGGGGCCAACGTCCTGACTTTC. Looking up the rest from reference TRBV13 and TRBJ2-6 gives the full variable domain: AAGVIQSPRHLIKEKRETATLKCYPIPRHDTVYWYQQGPGQDPQFLISFYEKMQSDKGSIPDRFSAQQFSDYHSELNMSSLELGDSALYFCASSLAAGGSSGANVLTFGAGSRLTVL.

The rearrangement links TRBV7-8 to TRBJ2-2; 8 nucleotides line up with TRBD2. CDR1 is SGHVS and CDR2 is FQNEAQ in the germline V gene. V gave up 3 bases and J gave up 6 bases; unmatched junction bases: 6. The CDR3 length is 15 residues. The CDR3 DNA follows: TGTGCCAGCAGCTTTTCTGGGACTAGGGCCGGGGAGCTGTTTTTT. Translated: CASSFSGTRAGELFF.

This chain connects TRBV5-6 to TRBJ2-5; D possibly corresponds to TRBD2 (5 bases). This CDR3 is 14 amino acids long. The germline CDR1 and CDR2 sequences are SGHDT and YYEEEE. The V and J ends lost 0 bases and 4 bases respectively, with 10 bases between them. CDR3 nucleotides: TGTGCCAGCAGCTTGGTGGCTAGCAGAGAGACCCAGTACTTC. The encoded protein is CASSLVASRETQYF.

The CDR3 DNA follows: TGTGCCAGCAGCACCGGGACCTCAACGGGCGAGCAGTACTTC. Encoded protein: CASSTGTSTGEQYF. The chain combines TRBV11-2 with TRBJ2-7; D tentatively reads TRBD1 or TRBD2 (5 bases each). The V gene lost 5 bases and the J gene lost 6 bases, with 17 bases spanning the gap. Germline loops: CDR1 SGHAT, CDR2 FQNNGV. This CDR3 comprises 14 residues.

The CDR3 sequence: CASSPGTGGYGYTF. The DNA of the CDR3 is TGTGCCAGCAGCCCCGGGACAGGAGGGTATGGCTACACCTTC. The chain links TRBV14 to TRBJ1-2, with 8 bases fitting TRBD1. Germline values: CDR1 SGHDN, CDR2 FVKESK. CDR3 length equals 14 residues. Trimming at V came to 4 bases and at J to 5 bases, leaving 6 bases not matched to a gene.

This chain connects TRBV5-1 to TRBJ2-5; D is unclear. Trimming removed 1 base at V and 3 bases at J, with 10 bases between. CDR1 and CDR2 from the germline V gene are SGHRS and YFSETQ. This CDR3 has 14 residues. The CDR3 here is CASSLTTPEETQYF. DNA of the CDR3: TGCGCCAGCAGCTTGACCACACCTGAAGAGACCCAGTACTTC.

This chain uses TRBV18 with TRBJ2-1; 9 bases line up with TRBD2. CDR3 size: 16 residues. J was trimmed by 4 bases and V by 3 bases; bases with no gene match: 7. The germline V gene has CDR1 KGHSH and CDR2 LQKENI. As DNA, the CDR3 is TGTGCCAGCTCACCGTCCGGGACTAGCTCTTACAATGAGCAGTTCTTC. Translation gives CASSPSGTSSYNEQFF.

This clone has a handful of counts. The CDR3 is CASSPTGADHEQYF. The CDR3 region has the DNA TGTGCCAGCTCACCAACTGGGGCAGACCACGAGCAGTACTTC. The chain links TRBV18 to TRBJ2-7; D may be TRBD1 (5 bases). The CDR3 extends over 14 amino acids. V gave up 2 bases and J gave up 5 bases, with 13 bases separating them. Germline V CDR1 and CDR2: KGHSH, LQKENI.

This chain uses TRBV7-9 with TRBJ2-3; D ambiguous. The V end lost 5 bases, the J end lost 5 bases, and 8 bases lay between the germline ends. Germline CDR1 and CDR2: SEHNR and FQNEAQ (reference sequence). The CDR3 totals 12 residues. As DNA, the CDR3 is TGTGCCAGCAGCCCGGGCCTAGATACGCAGTATTTT. This codes for CASSPGLDTQYF. Together with reference TRBV7-9 and TRBJ2-3, the CDR3 gives the full variable domain: DTGVSQNPRHKITKRGQNVTFRCDPISEHNRLYWYRQTLGQGPEFLTYFQNEAQLEKSRLLSDRFSAERPKGSFSTLEIQRTEQGDSAMYLCASSPGLDTQYFGPGTRLTVL.

The chain recombines TRBV2 with TRBJ2-7, with TRBD1 identical over 9 bases. Trimming at V came to 6 bases and at J to 6 bases, leaving 6 bases not matched to a gene. Germline V lookup: CDR1 SNHLY, CDR2 FYNNEI. The CDR3 runs to 13 residues. CDR3: CASRRQGGSEQYF. The CDR3 DNA reads as TGTGCCAGCAGAAGACAGGGGGGCAGCGAGCAGTACTTC. The complete variable domain, with remaining parts taken from reference TRBV2 and TRBJ2-7, reads EPEVTQTPSHQVTQMGQEVILRCVPISNHLYFYWYRQILGQKVEFLVSFYNNEISEKSEIFDDQFSVERPDGSNFTLKIRSTKLEDSAMYFCASRRQGGSEQYFGPGTRLTVT.